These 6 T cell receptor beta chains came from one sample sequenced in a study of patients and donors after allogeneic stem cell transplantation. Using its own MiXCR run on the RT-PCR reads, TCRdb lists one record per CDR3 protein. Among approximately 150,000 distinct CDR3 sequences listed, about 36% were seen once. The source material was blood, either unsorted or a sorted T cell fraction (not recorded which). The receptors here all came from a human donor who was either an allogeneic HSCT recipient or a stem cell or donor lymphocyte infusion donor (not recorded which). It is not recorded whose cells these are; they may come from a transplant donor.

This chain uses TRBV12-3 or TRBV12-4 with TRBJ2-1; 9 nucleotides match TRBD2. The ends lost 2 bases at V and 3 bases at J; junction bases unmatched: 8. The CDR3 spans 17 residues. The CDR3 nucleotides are TGTGCCAGCAGTTTAAAGGTGTCTAGCGGGAACTACAATGAGCAGTTCTTC. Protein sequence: CASSLKVSSGNYNEQFF.

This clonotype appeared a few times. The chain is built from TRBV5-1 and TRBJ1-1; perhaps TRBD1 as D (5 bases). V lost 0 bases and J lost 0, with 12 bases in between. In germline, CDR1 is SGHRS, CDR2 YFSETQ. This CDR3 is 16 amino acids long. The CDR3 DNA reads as TGCGCCAGCAGCTTGGCCCGGAACAGGATGAACACTGAAGCTTTCTTT. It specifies CASSLARNRMNTEAFF. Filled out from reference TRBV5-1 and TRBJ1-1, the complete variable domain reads KAGVTQTPRYLIKTRGQQVTLSCSPISGHRSVSWYQQTPGQGLQFLFEYFSETQRNKGNFPGRFSGRQFSNSRSEMNVSTLELGDSALYLCASSLARNRMNTEAFFGQGTRLTVV.

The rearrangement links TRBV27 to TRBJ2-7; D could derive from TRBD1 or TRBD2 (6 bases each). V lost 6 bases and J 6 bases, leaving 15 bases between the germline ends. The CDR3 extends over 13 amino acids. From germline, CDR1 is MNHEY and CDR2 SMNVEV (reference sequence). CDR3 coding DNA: TGTGCCAGCAGAACAGGGAGGTCGGGCGAGCAGTACTTC. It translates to CASRTGRSGEQYF.

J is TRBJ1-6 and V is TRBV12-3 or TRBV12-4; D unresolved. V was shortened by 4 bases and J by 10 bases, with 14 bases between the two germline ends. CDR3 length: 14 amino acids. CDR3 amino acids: CASSSDGQSSPLHF. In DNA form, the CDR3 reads TGTGCCAGCAGTTCGGACGGGCAGTCCTCACCCCTCCACTTT.

CDR3 amino acids: CASSWQSNGYTF. The DNA of the CDR3 is TGTGCCAGCAGTTGGCAGAGCAATGGCTACACCTTC. The chain employs TRBV6-2 or TRBV6-3 and TRBJ1-2; D is unresolved. The CDR3 loop spans 12 amino acids. Germline V gene data show CDR1 as MNHEY and CDR2 as SVGEGT. V lost 4 bases and J 6 bases, leaving 9 bases between the germline ends.

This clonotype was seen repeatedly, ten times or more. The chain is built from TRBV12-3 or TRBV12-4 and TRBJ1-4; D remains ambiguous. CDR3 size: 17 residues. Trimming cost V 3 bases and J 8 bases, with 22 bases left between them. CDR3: CASSFKAASSQREKLFF. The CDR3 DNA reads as TGTGCCAGCAGTTTTAAGGCAGCCTCCTCTCAAAGGGAAAAACTGTTTTTT.